These 27 T cell receptor beta chains were all obtained from the same sample, sequenced in a study of cytomegalovirus exposure and HLA in healthy donors. The primer mix had 60 Vbeta and 13 Jbeta primers. Generated by immunoSEQ multiplex PCR, the TCRdb table keeps only in-frame clones and is missing some. The sample lists about 200,000 clones, roughly 74% occurring once. Input material: PBMCs. These receptors were taken from a woman aged 25 to 39 in good health and CMV-seronegative.

This chain connects TRBV5-5 to TRBJ1-5; D may be TRBD1 (5 bases). CDR3 size: 14 residues. V lost 4 bases and J lost 4, with 12 bases in between. Per the germline V gene, CDR1 is SGHKS and CDR2 is YYEKEE (reference sequence). CDR3 amino acids: CASSQGRGNQPQHF. DNA of the CDR3: TGTGCCAGCAGCCAGGGACGGGGGAATCAGCCCCAGCATTTT.

This rearrangement joins TRBV7-9 to TRBJ1-2, with unresolved D. Germline lookup yields CDR1 SEHNR and CDR2 FQNEAQ (reference sequence). The CDR3 spans 14 residues. With 5 bases removed from V and 1 base from J, the gap between germline ends came to 11 bases. The CDR3 protein is CASSAESYNYGYTF. The CDR3 nucleotides are TGTGCCAGCAGCGCGGAGTCATATAACTATGGCTACACCTTC.

This clone was counted a single time. The chain is built from TRBV18 and TRBJ2-3; maybe TRBD1 (5 bases). V was shortened by 6 bases and J by 1 base, with 11 bases between the two germline ends. Germline CDR1 reads KGHSH; CDR2 reads LQKENI. The CDR3 is made up of 14 amino acids. CDR3 residues: CASSSLGGTDTQYF. Here the CDR3 DNA reads TGTGCCAGCTCTTCCCTAGGGGGCACAGATACGCAGTATTTT.

The genes are TRBV11-3 and TRBJ2-7; possible D gene TRBD2, 6 bases. The CDR3 is 13 residues long. Germline-derived CDR1 and CDR2 are SGHNT and YENEEA. Trimming removed 4 bases at V and 6 bases at J, with 13 bases between. The CDR3 sequence is CASSSGVWAEQYF. The CDR3 bases are TGTGCCAGCAGCTCGGGGGTGTGGGCCGAGCAGTACTTC.

The chain joins TRBV6-5 to TRBJ1-2, with D perhaps matching TRBD1 (6 bases). V gave up 6 bases and J gave up 5 bases, with 16 bases separating them. This CDR3 region has 14 residues. CDR1 and CDR2 (germline): MNHEY, SVGAGI. Written as DNA, the CDR3 is TGTGCCAGCAGAGACACAGGGTCTCGGTATGGCTACACCTTC. Translated, it gives CASRDTGSRYGYTF.

The chain carries TRBV10-1 and TRBJ2-5, with 7 bases identical to TRBD2. Germline V gives CDR1 WNHNN, CDR2 SYGVQD (reference sequence). V gave up 3 bases and J gave up 4 bases; unmatched junction bases: 8. CDR3 size: 15 residues. The CDR3 sequence is CASSDPRGGVETQYF. Written as DNA, the CDR3 is TGCGCCAGCAGTGACCCTCGGGGAGGGGTAGAGACCCAGTACTTC.

Only one count was recorded for this clone. This chain links TRBV4-3 with TRBJ1-1, with TRBD1 as a possible D gene (5 bases). CDR1 is LGHNA, CDR2 YSLEER, per germline. V lost 0 bases and J 6 bases, leaving 20 bases between the germline ends. The CDR3 sequence is 17 residues long. The CDR3 is CASSQDRGSGGYAEAFF. In nucleotides, the CDR3 is TGCGCCAGCAGCCAAGATCGGGGTTCTGGGGGGTACGCTGAAGCTTTCTTT.

The chain recombines TRBV10-2 with TRBJ1-2, with 12 bases matching TRBD1. Germline loops: CDR1 WSHSY, CDR2 SAAADI. The length of the CDR3 is 15 residues. The J segment lost 8 bases and the V segment lost 2 bases, leaving 6 bases of the junction unmatched. The CDR3 bases are TGCGCCAGCAGTGAGACGGGACAGGGGGCTCAGGGCTACACCTTC. Protein sequence: CASSETGQGAQGYTF.

Points on this clone: Additional DNA sequences in this sample encode the identical CDR3. J is TRBJ2-5 and V is TRBV5-1; D remains ambiguous. Germline V gene sequence: CDR1 SGHRS, CDR2 YFSETQ. V was trimmed by 4 bases and J by 5 bases, leaving 9 bases between them. This CDR3 spans 12 amino acids. The CDR3 loop is CASSRDSETQYF. In nucleotides, the CDR3 is TGCGCCAGCAGCCGAGATTCGGAGACCCAGTACTTC.

This clone was seen more than once but under ten times. The chain recombines TRBV5-1 with TRBJ2-3; D is possibly TRBD2 (6 bases). The CDR3 has 18 residues. With 0 bases removed from V and 2 bases from J, the gap between germline ends came to 19 bases. Germline V gene lookup returns CDR1 SGHRS and CDR2 YFSETQ. For the CDR3, the DNA is TGCGCCAGCAGCTTGGACGGCGGAGGGTACCTCAACACAGATACGCAGTATTTT. This codes for CASSLDGGGYLNTDTQYF.

The rearrangement uses TRBV18 and TRBJ1-2; D unclear. This CDR3 is built from 13 residues. Germline CDR1 and CDR2: KGHSH and LQKENI. Trimming removed 1 base from V and 9 bases from J, with 12 bases in between. The CDR3 sequence: CASSPQAGESYTF. The CDR3 DNA sequence: TGTGCCAGCTCACCACAGGCCGGGGAAAGCTACACCTTC.

The gene calls are TRBV5-1 and TRBJ1-2, with TRBD1 matching 10 bases. V lost 2 bases, J lost 5 bases, and 3 bases stayed unmatched. The CDR3 totals 14 residues. The germline V gene encodes CDR1 SGHRS and CDR2 YFSETQ. In DNA form, the CDR3 reads TGCGCCAGCAGCTTTGGGACAGGGGTTTATGGCTACACCTTC. Protein sequence: CASSFGTGVYGYTF.

The rearrangement links TRBV7-2 to TRBJ1-2; D not resolved. Trimming removed 0 bases at V and 5 bases at J, with 4 bases between. CDR1 SGHTA and CDR2 FQGNSA come from the germline V gene. The CDR3 has 12 amino acids. CDR3: CASSLAGYGYTF. The CDR3 DNA reads as TGTGCCAGCAGCTTAGCCGGGTATGGCTACACCTTC.

This chain joins TRBV5-1 and TRBJ1-2, with D tentatively TRBD1 (5 bases). CDR1 is SGHRS, CDR2 YFSETQ, per germline. V dropped 0 bases and J dropped 5 bases, with 11 bases sitting between them. CDR3 length: 14 amino acids. The CDR3 DNA follows: TGCGCCAGCAGCTTGGACGGTCAGGGTTATGGCTACACCTTC. It translates to CASSLDGQGYGYTF.

The V call is TRBV19, the J call TRBJ1-2, with 9 bases fitting TRBD1. The V gene's germline CDR1 is LNHDA and CDR2 SQIVND (reference sequence). The V and J ends lost 1 base and 6 bases, in that order; junction bases with no gene match: 3. The CDR3 sequence is 14 residues long. DNA for the CDR3: TGTGCCAGTAGTATAGTGGACAGGGGAGATGGCTACACCTTC. Its protein is CASSIVDRGDGYTF.

The chain combines TRBV7-9 with TRBJ1-3; D might be TRBD1 (5 bases). Per germline, CDR1 SEHNR and CDR2 FQNEAQ (reference sequence). Trimming removed 5 bases from V and 0 bases from J, with 14 bases in between. The CDR3 loop spans 16 amino acids. CDR3 amino acids: CASSRQLQVSGNTIYF. DNA of the CDR3: TGTGCCAGCAGCCGACAGTTACAGGTCTCTGGAAACACCATATATTTT.

This clone was detected a few times. The sample carries other DNA sequences with the same CDR3. J is TRBJ2-7 and V is TRBV7-9; D not certain. V was cut by 3 bases and J by 7 bases, with 13 bases left in between. CDR3 size: 13 residues. Germline V gene data show CDR1 as SEHNR and CDR2 as FQNEAQ (reference sequence). The CDR3 loop reads CASSFPVIGEQYF. CDR3 nucleotides: TGTGCCAGCAGCTTCCCAGTTATCGGGGAGCAGTACTTC.

The V call is TRBV7-9, the J call TRBJ1-6; D is unresolved. V was trimmed by 6 bases and J by 10 bases, leaving 10 bases between them. The CDR3 has 12 amino acids. The germline V gene has CDR1 SEHNR and CDR2 FQNEAQ (reference sequence). The chain's CDR3 is CASRSSYSPLHF. The CDR3, as DNA: TGTGCCAGCAGGTCTAGTTACTCACCCCTCCACTTT. The variable domain in full, completed from reference TRBV7-9 and TRBJ1-6, reads DTGVSQNPRHKITKRGQNVTFRCDPISEHNRLYWYRQTLGQGPEFLTYFQNEAQLEKSRLLSDRFSAERPKGSFSTLEIQRTEQGDSAMYLCASRSSYSPLHFGNGTRLTVT.

Here the CDR3 reads CASSQGGVRNYGYTF. In DNA form, the CDR3 reads TGCGCCAGCAGCCAGGGAGGGGTCAGAAACTATGGCTACACCTTC. This sequence joins TRBV4-1 and TRBJ1-2; a weak D match, TRBD1 (5 bases). V lost 3 bases, J lost 2 bases, and 13 bases lay in between. Germline V gives CDR1 MGHRA, CDR2 YSYEKL. This CDR3 spans 15 amino acids.

The rearrangement links TRBV19 to TRBJ1-2; D is undetermined. The CDR3 length is 13 residues. Germline CDR1 LNHDA, CDR2 SQIVND (reference sequence). V dropped 3 bases and J dropped 3 bases, with 8 bases sitting between them. The DNA of the CDR3 is TGTGCCAGTAGTATGTCAGAATACTATGGCTACACCTTC. Protein product: CASSMSEYYGYTF. The whole variable domain, remainder taken from reference TRBV19 and TRBJ1-2, is DGGITQSPKYLFRKEGQNVTLSCEQNLNHDAMYWYRQDPGQGLRLIYYSQIVNDFQKGDIAEGYSVSREKKESFPLTVTSAQKNPTAFYLCASSMSEYYGYTFGSGTRLTVV.

The chain recombines TRBV7-9 with TRBJ2-2; possible D gene TRBD1, 6 bases. The CDR3 has 15 residues. The V gene's germline CDR1 is SEHNR and CDR2 FQNEAQ (reference sequence). V gave up 6 bases and J gave up 1 base, with 12 bases separating them. This chain's CDR3 is CASSLGGRNTGELFF. As DNA, the CDR3 is TGTGCCAGCAGTCTAGGGGGACGGAACACCGGGGAGCTGTTTTTT. The entire variable domain, with the rest obtained from reference TRBV7-9 and TRBJ2-2, is as follows: DTGVSQNPRHKITKRGQNVTFRCDPISEHNRLYWYRQTLGQGPEFLTYFQNEAQLEKSRLLSDRFSAERPKGSFSTLEIQRTEQGDSAMYLCASSLGGRNTGELFFGEGSRLTVL.

V gene TRBV7-6 combines with J gene TRBJ2-7; D uncertain. CDR3 length equals 13 residues. Germline loops: CDR1 SGHVS, CDR2 FNYEAQ. V lost 0 bases, J lost 3 bases, and 6 bases lay in between. The CDR3 sequence is CASSLALRYEQYF. CDR3 sequence (DNA): TGTGCCAGCAGCTTAGCGCTACGCTACGAGCAGTACTTC.

This clone was found a few times. V is TRBV15 and J is TRBJ1-2; D not resolved. Per germline, CDR1 LNHNV and CDR2 YYDKDF (reference sequence). This CDR3 region has 11 residues. V lost 8 bases, J lost 6 bases, and 10 bases lay in between. The DNA for the CDR3 is TGTGCCACCGGGCAGGCTCATGGCTACACCTTC. This sequence encodes CATGQAHGYTF.

The V and J genes are TRBV18 and TRBJ1-3; D unclear. The ends were cut back, 0 bases at V and 0 bases at J, with 9 bases in the middle. CDR3 size: 16 residues. Germline V gene lookup returns CDR1 KGHSH and CDR2 LQKENI. CDR3: CASSPPGSHSGNTIYF. The CDR3 DNA is TGTGCCAGCTCACCACCGGGCAGCCACTCTGGAAACACCATATATTTT.

The CDR3 bases are TGTGCCAGCAGCTTGGTCTACCCGAACACCGGGGAGCTGTTTTTT. Protein sequence: CASSLVYPNTGELFF. The chain uses TRBV5-5 and TRBJ2-2; D unresolved. The germline V gene has CDR1 SGHKS and CDR2 YYEKEE (reference sequence). Trimming took off 0 bases at V and 0 bases at J, with 6 bases between the two ends. This CDR3 contains 15 residues.

Turning to this clone: An end of the junction differs from the germline gene, which may be a read error. The V and J genes are TRBV7-7 and TRBJ2-2; no clear D. This CDR3 is 15 amino acids long. The germline CDR1 and CDR2 sequences are SSHAT and FNYEAQ (reference sequence). The DNA for the CDR3 is TGTGCTAGCAGCTTTTGGGCCTGGCAAACCGGGGAGCTGTTTTTT. As protein: CASSFWAWQTGELFF.

The chain combines TRBV5-6 with TRBJ2-2; perhaps TRBD1 as D (6 bases). Germline V gives CDR1 SGHDT, CDR2 YYEEEE. The V gene lost 7 bases and the J gene lost 2 bases, with 12 bases spanning the gap. There are 14 residues in the CDR3. Here the CDR3 reads CASYRRGNTGELFF. CDR3 in DNA: TGTGCCAGCTACCGCAGGGGTAACACCGGGGAGCTGTTTTTT.